Sequencing of this TCR beta chain was carried out in a study of blood T cell repertoires in COVID-19. Study at large: Sites across the United States, Italy and Spain contributed samples from acute and convalescent COVID-19. The analysed material was cDNA or gDNA that came from T cells, B-cell-depleted T cells, or PBMCs.

Details on this clone: Additional DNA sequences in this sample encode the identical CDR3.

Profiled with immunoSEQ multiplex PCR; TCRdb holds only in-frame clones, not every one. Counted here are a few hundred thousand clones, 80% to 90% occurring once; the ten biggest clones make up around a tenth. Adults between about 18 and 95 years of age took part from fewer than 30 US areas. Cohort 3 recovery required two negative PCRs, clearance, or symptom resolution. The V segment lost 5 bases and the J segment 8 bases; nucleotides outside the gene matches: 8. This CDR3 is 13 amino acids long. This TCR was sampled from a man aged 40-49 years who had recovered from COVID-19. This chain joins TRBV12-3 or TRBV12-4 and TRBJ1-2; TRBD1 agrees at 7 bases. Sample: PBMCs or T cells enriched from blood (not recorded which). CDR3 DNA sequence: TGTGCCAGCAGTCTCGACAGGGTGGGAGGCTACACCTTC. Translation: CASSLDRVGGYTF.